The rows below give T cell receptor beta chains drawn from one sample of a study of T cell responses to AZD1222 COVID-19 vaccine. The protocol was immunoSEQ multiplex PCR, while the TCRdb copy is restricted to in-frame clones and leaves out a portion. The sample consists of 160,000 or so clones, roughly 90% of them appearing once. Sequencing used peripheral blood, obtained on day 0 of AZD1222 vaccination. The receptors here all came from an adult in good health. The CDR3 runs from the conserved cysteine through the conserved F or W. The order of the fields is V gene, CDR3 length, J gene, D gene, clone size, CDR3 protein, CDR3 DNA. D genes are given only for firm matches. The size of a clone is reported for some rows only, either as once, few or many, or as a class for expanded clones.

V gene: TRBV7-8
CDR3 length: 15
J gene: TRBJ2-2
D gene: TRBD1
clone size: NA
CDR3 protein: CASSFWTGNTGELFF
CDR3 DNA: TGTGCCAGCAGCTTCTGGACAGGGAACACCGGGGAGCTGTTTTTT

V gene: TRBV9
CDR3 length: 16
J gene: TRBJ1-5
D gene: TRBD1
clone size: NA
CDR3 protein: CASSVGQGGHNQPQHF
CDR3 DNA: TGTGCCAGCAGCGTAGGACAGGGGGGTCACAATCAGCCCCAGCATTTT

V gene: TRBV30
CDR3 length: 12
J gene: TRBJ2-5
D gene: NA
clone size: NA
CDR3 protein: CAWSGGVETQYF
CDR3 DNA: TGTGCCTGGAGTGGGGGAGTTGAGACCCAGTACTTC

V gene: TRBV24-1
CDR3 length: 14
J gene: TRBJ2-5
D gene: TRBD1
clone size: NA
CDR3 protein: CATSSGGQQETQYF
CDR3 DNA: TGTGCCACCAGTTCAGGGGGACAGCAAGAGACCCAGTACTTC

V gene: TRBV6-5
CDR3 length: 14
J gene: TRBJ1-1
D gene: NA
clone size: NA
CDR3 protein: CASSYGGMNTEAFF
CDR3 DNA: TGTGCCAGCAGTTACGGGGGAATGAACACTGAAGCTTTCTTT

V gene: TRBV7-2
CDR3 length: 14
J gene: TRBJ2-7
D gene: NA
clone size: NA
CDR3 protein: CASSARIPPYEQYF
CDR3 DNA: TGTGCCAGCAGCGCCCGGATTCCGCCCTACGAGCAGTACTTC

V gene: TRBV28
CDR3 length: 15
J gene: TRBJ1-6
D gene: NA
clone size: NA
CDR3 protein: CASSLWRAANSPLHF
CDR3 DNA: TGTGCCAGCAGTTTATGGCGAGCGGCTAATTCACCCCTCCACTTT

V gene: TRBV2
CDR3 length: 16
J gene: TRBJ2-3
D gene: NA
clone size: NA
CDR3 protein: CASRTLWTLSTDTQYF
CDR3 DNA: TGTGCCAGCAGGACGCTCTGGACCTTAAGCACAGATACGCAGTATTTT

V gene: TRBV3-1/TRBV3-2
CDR3 length: 17
J gene: TRBJ2-7
D gene: NA
clone size: NA
CDR3 protein: CASSQISWFGRVGEQYF
CDR3 DNA: TGTGCCAGCAGCCAGATTAGCTGGTTCGGTAGGGTAGGCGAGCAGTACTTC

V gene: TRBV2
CDR3 length: 13
J gene: TRBJ2-2
D gene: TRBD2
clone size: NA
CDR3 protein: CASRPGGAWELFF
CDR3 DNA: TGTGCCAGCAGGCCCGGGGGGGCTTGGGAGCTGTTTTTT

V gene: TRBV5-4
CDR3 length: 13
J gene: TRBJ2-7
D gene: NA
clone size: NA
CDR3 protein: CASSTQGPYEQYF
CDR3 DNA: TGTGCCAGCAGTACCCAGGGCCCCTACGAGCAGTACTTC

V gene: TRBV15
CDR3 length: 14
J gene: TRBJ2-1
D gene: TRBD2
clone size: NA
CDR3 protein: CATSSGPPYNEQFF
CDR3 DNA: TGTGCCACCAGTAGCGGGCCTCCCTACAATGAGCAGTTCTTC

V gene: TRBV9
CDR3 length: 13
J gene: TRBJ2-1
D gene: NA
clone size: NA
CDR3 protein: CASSVGTHNEQFF
CDR3 DNA: TGTGCCAGCAGCGTAGGGACTCACAATGAGCAGTTCTTC

V gene: TRBV30
CDR3 length: 10
J gene: TRBJ1-1
D gene: NA
clone size: NA
CDR3 protein: CAWSDREAFF
CDR3 DNA: TGTGCCTGGAGTGACAGGGAGGCTTTCTTT

V gene: TRBV21-1
CDR3 length: 19
J gene: TRBJ2-7
D gene: NA
clone size: NA
CDR3 protein: CASSKAGGDLGRASYEQYF
CDR3 DNA: TGTGCCAGCAGCAAAGCGGGCGGTGATCTCGGGAGGGCCTCCTACGAGCAGTACTTC

V gene: TRBV5-1
CDR3 length: 14
J gene: TRBJ2-5
D gene: NA
clone size: NA
CDR3 protein: CASQQGPTGETQYF
CDR3 DNA: TGCGCCAGCCAGCAGGGACCGACGGGGGAGACCCAGTACTTC

V gene: TRBV11-2
CDR3 length: 15
J gene: TRBJ2-7
D gene: NA
clone size: NA
CDR3 protein: CASSLELLGGYEQYF
CDR3 DNA: TGTGCCAGCAGCTTAGAATTACTAGGAGGTTACGAGCAGTACTTC

V gene: TRBV19
CDR3 length: 14
J gene: TRBJ2-1
D gene: NA
clone size: NA
CDR3 protein: CASTRAGPYNEQFF
CDR3 DNA: TGTGCCAGTACTCGGGCGGGACCTTACAATGAGCAGTTCTTC

V gene: TRBV11-2
CDR3 length: 15
J gene: TRBJ2-6
D gene: NA
clone size: NA
CDR3 protein: CASSFQFSGANVLTF
CDR3 DNA: TGTGCCAGCAGCTTCCAGTTCTCTGGGGCCAACGTCCTGACTTTC

V gene: TRBV5-1
CDR3 length: 15
J gene: TRBJ2-2
D gene: NA
clone size: NA
CDR3 protein: CASSLTGKHTGELFF
CDR3 DNA: TGCGCCAGCAGCTTAACAGGGAAGCACACCGGGGAGCTGTTTTTT

V gene: TRBV7-9
CDR3 length: 16
J gene: TRBJ1-1
D gene: NA
clone size: NA
CDR3 protein: CASSLGLPRKNTEAFF
CDR3 DNA: TGTGCCAGCAGCTTAGGGCTACCGAGAAAAAACACTGAAGCTTTCTTT

V gene: TRBV6-2/TRBV6-3
CDR3 length: 15
J gene: TRBJ2-7
D gene: TRBD2
clone size: NA
CDR3 protein: CASIPGLAAAYEQYF
CDR3 DNA: TGTGCCAGCATCCCGGGACTAGCGGCCGCCTACGAGCAGTACTTC

V gene: TRBV30
CDR3 length: 15
J gene: TRBJ1-4
D gene: NA
clone size: NA
CDR3 protein: CAWSVSVGGYEKLFF
CDR3 DNA: TGTGCCTGGAGTGTATCGGTGGGGGGATACGAAAAACTGTTTTTT

V gene: TRBV20-1
CDR3 length: 14
J gene: TRBJ2-7
D gene: NA
clone size: NA
CDR3 protein: CSASVRERSYEQYF
CDR3 DNA: TGCAGTGCTAGTGTGAGGGAGAGATCCTACGAGCAGTACTTC

V gene: TRBV7-3
CDR3 length: 13
J gene: TRBJ2-1
D gene: NA
clone size: NA
CDR3 protein: CASSFNPYNEQFF
CDR3 DNA: TGTGCCAGCAGCTTTAATCCCTACAATGAGCAGTTCTTC

V gene: TRBV7-8
CDR3 length: 16
J gene: TRBJ1-1
D gene: NA
clone size: once
CDR3 protein: CASSLERELANPEAFF
CDR3 DNA: TGTGCCAGCAGCTTAGAAAGGGAACTTGCCAACCCTGAAGCTTTCTTT

V gene: TRBV5-1
CDR3 length: 12
J gene: TRBJ2-1
D gene: NA
clone size: NA
CDR3 protein: CALGADYNEQFF
CDR3 DNA: TGCGCCCTGGGGGCGGACTACAATGAGCAGTTCTTC

V gene: TRBV2
CDR3 length: 14
J gene: TRBJ1-6
D gene: TRBD1
clone size: NA
CDR3 protein: CASSLDRGNSPLHF
CDR3 DNA: TGTGCCAGCTCCTTGGACAGGGGGAATTCACCCCTCCACTTT

V gene: TRBV6-5
CDR3 length: 14
J gene: TRBJ2-1
D gene: NA
clone size: NA
CDR3 protein: CASRSGFRGAEQFF
CDR3 DNA: TGTGCCAGCAGATCGGGTTTCCGAGGAGCCGAGCAGTTCTTC

V gene: TRBV7-9
CDR3 length: 15
J gene: TRBJ2-7
D gene: TRBD2
clone size: NA
CDR3 protein: CASSLGTSGSYEQYF
CDR3 DNA: TGTGCCAGCAGCTTAGGGACTAGCGGATCCTACGAGCAGTACTTC

V gene: TRBV5-6
CDR3 length: 14
J gene: TRBJ2-3
D gene: NA
clone size: NA
CDR3 protein: CASDPRAGADTQYF
CDR3 DNA: TGTGCCAGCGATCCGAGGGCTGGGGCTGATACGCAGTATTTT

V gene: TRBV19
CDR3 length: 12
J gene: TRBJ1-2
D gene: NA
clone size: NA
CDR3 protein: CASSIYPIGYTF
CDR3 DNA: TGTGCCAGTAGTATCTATCCGATAGGCTACACCTTC

V gene: TRBV3-1/TRBV3-2
CDR3 length: 21
J gene: TRBJ2-1
D gene: TRBD1
clone size: NA
CDR3 protein: CASSQGLTGTGVAGGGNEQFF
CDR3 DNA: TGTGCCAGCAGCCAGGGACTTACCGGGACAGGGGTTGCGGGAGGAGGCAATGAGCAGTTCTTC

V gene: TRBV19
CDR3 length: 15
J gene: TRBJ2-1
D gene: NA
clone size: NA
CDR3 protein: CASSLGFTKGNEQFF
CDR3 DNA: TGTGCCAGTAGTCTTGGTTTCACCAAGGGAAATGAGCAGTTCTTC

V gene: TRBV19
CDR3 length: 13
J gene: TRBJ2-3
D gene: NA
clone size: NA
CDR3 protein: CASRLTSGDTQYF
CDR3 DNA: TGTGCCAGTAGACTAACAAGCGGAGATACGCAGTATTTT

V gene: TRBV11-2
CDR3 length: 11
J gene: TRBJ1-2
D gene: NA
clone size: NA
CDR3 protein: CASSLGDGYTF
CDR3 DNA: TGTGCCAGCAGCTTAGGGGATGGCTACACCTTC

V gene: TRBV5-1
CDR3 length: 16
J gene: TRBJ2-7
D gene: NA
clone size: NA
CDR3 protein: CASSLLPPGRAGEQYF
CDR3 DNA: TGCGCCAGCAGCTTGTTGCCCCCGGGTAGGGCTGGCGAGCAGTACTTC

V gene: TRBV19
CDR3 length: 14
J gene: TRBJ1-1
D gene: TRBD1
clone size: NA
CDR3 protein: CASRVDRGSTEAFF
CDR3 DNA: TGTGCCAGTAGAGTGGACAGGGGAAGCACTGAAGCTTTCTTT